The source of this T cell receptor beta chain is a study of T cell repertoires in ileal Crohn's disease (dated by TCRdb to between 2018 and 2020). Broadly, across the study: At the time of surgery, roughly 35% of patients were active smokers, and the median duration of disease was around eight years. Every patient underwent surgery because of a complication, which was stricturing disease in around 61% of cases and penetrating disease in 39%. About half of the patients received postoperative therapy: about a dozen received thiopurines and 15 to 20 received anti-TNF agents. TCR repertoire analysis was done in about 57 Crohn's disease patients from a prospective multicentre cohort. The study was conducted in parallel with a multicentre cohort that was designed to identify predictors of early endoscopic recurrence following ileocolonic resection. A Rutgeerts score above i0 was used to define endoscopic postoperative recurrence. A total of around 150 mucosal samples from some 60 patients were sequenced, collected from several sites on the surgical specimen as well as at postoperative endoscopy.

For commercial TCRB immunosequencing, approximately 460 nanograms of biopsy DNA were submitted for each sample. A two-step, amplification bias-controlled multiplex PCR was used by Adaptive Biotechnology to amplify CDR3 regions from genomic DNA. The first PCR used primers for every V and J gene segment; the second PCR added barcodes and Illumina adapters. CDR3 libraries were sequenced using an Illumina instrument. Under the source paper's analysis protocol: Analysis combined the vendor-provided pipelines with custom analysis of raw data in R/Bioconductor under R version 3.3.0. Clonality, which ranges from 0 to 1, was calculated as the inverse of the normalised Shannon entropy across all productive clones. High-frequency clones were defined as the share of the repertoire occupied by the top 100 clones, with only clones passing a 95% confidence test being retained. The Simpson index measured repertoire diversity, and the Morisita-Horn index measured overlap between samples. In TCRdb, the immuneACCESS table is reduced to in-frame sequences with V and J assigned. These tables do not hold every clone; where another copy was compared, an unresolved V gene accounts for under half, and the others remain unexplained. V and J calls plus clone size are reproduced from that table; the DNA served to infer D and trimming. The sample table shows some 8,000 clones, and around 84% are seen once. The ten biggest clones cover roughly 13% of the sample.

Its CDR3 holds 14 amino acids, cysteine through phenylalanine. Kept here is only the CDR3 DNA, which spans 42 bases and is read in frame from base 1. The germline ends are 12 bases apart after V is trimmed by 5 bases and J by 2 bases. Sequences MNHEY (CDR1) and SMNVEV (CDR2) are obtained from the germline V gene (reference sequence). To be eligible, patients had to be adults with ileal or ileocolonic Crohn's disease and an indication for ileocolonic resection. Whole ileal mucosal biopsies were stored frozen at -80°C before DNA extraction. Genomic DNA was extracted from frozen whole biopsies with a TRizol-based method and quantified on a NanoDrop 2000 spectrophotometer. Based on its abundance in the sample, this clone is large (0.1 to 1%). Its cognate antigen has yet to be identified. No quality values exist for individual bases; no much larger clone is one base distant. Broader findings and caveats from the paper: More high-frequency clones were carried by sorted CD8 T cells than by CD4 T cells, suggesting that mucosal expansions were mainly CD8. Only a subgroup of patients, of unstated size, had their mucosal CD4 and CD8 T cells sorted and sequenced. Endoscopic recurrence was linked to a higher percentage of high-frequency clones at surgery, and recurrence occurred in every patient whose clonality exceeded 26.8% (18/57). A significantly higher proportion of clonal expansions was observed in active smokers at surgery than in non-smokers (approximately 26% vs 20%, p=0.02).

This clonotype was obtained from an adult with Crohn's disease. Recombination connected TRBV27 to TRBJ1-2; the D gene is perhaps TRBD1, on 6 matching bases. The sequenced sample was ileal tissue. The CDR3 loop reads CASSGHRENYGYTF. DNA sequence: TGTGCCAGCAGTGGGCACAGGGAAAACTATGGCTACACCTTC.